The T cell receptor beta chain under discussion was sequenced for a study of preoperative IRX-2 immunotherapy in early breast cancer. Treatment described: preoperative locoregional IRX-2 cytokine immunotherapy. Samples came from a phase Ib trial of preoperative locoregional IRX-2 cytokine immunotherapy. The CDR3 covers 14 residues. V lost 5 bases to trimming and J lost 5 bases, with 13 bases between them. Germline CDR1 reads SGHVS; CDR2 reads FNYEAQ. Data came from immunoSEQ multiplex PCR; TCRdb stores just in-frame clones and leaves some out. The repertoire holds 90,000 to 100,000 clones, about nine tenths seen once, with roughly 2% in the top ten.

This receptor was identified in a human donor with breast cancer. The V call is TRBV7-6, the J call TRBJ1-5; a possible D gene is TRBD1 (5 bases). Sequenced here: tumor tissue, sampled after IRX-2 immunotherapy. CDR3 amino acids: CASSLGAVDQPQHF. In DNA form, the CDR3 reads TGTGCCAGCAGCCTAGGGGCGGTCGATCAGCCCCAGCATTTT.